A selection of T cell receptor beta chains follows, all from one sample in a study of CD8+ T cells in alopecia areata. Produced via immunoSEQ multiplex PCR; TCRdb's table is partial and in-frame only. The sample gives 270,000 or so clones, roughly 60% of which show up once; approximately 1.7% is in the top ten. The source was CD4+ T cells sorted from blood, collected at week 24, from a patient treated with tofacitinib. The receptors come from a human donor with alopecia areata. The CDR3 runs from the conserved cysteine through the conserved F or W. The D gene is left open where the match is weak. Clone size, where shown, is once, few, many, or a class for clones that have expanded.

clone_size d_call j_call v_call cdr3_aa cdr3_nt
few - TRBJ2-3 TRBV5-4 CASGPLDTQYF TGTGCCAGCGGGCCCCTAGATACGCAGTATTTT
- - TRBJ2-6 TRBV29-1 CSVAVPPHFSGANVLTF TGCAGCGTTGCGGTTCCACCTCACTTCTCTGGGGCCAACGTCCTGACTTTC
- - TRBJ1-1 TRBV30 CAWNPRSNTEAFF TGTGCCTGGAACCCCAGAAGTAACACTGAAGCTTTCTTT
- TRBD1 TRBJ2-3 TRBV9 CASSVRQGEDTQYF TGTGCCAGCAGCGTCCGACAGGGGGAGGATACGCAGTATTTT
- - TRBJ2-5 TRBV6-5 CASSLQAQETQYF TGTGCCAGCAGCCTACAGGCCCAAGAGACCCAGTACTTC
- - TRBJ1-5 TRBV27 CASSLLGVHSNQPQHF TGTGCCAGCAGTTTGCTGGGGGTTCATAGCAATCAGCCCCAGCATTTT
- - TRBJ1-3 TRBV23-1 CASSPLGRAGHQSSGNTIYF TGCGCCAGCAGCCCCCTTGGTCGTGCGGGACACCAGAGCTCTGGAAACACCATATATTTT
- - TRBJ2-7 TRBV9 CASSVAGGPGDGEQYF TGTGCCAGCAGCGTAGCTGGTGGCCCTGGGGACGGCGAGCAGTACTTC
- - TRBJ2-7 TRBV29-1 CSAGRTLFYEQYF TGCAGCGCGGGTCGCACCCTTTTCTACGAGCAGTACTTC
- - TRBJ2-7 TRBV29-1 CSVEDRPGNEQYF TGCAGCGTTGAAGATCGGCCCGGGAACGAGCAGTACTTC
once - TRBJ1-6 TRBV29-1 CSVEDLTDKISSGSPLHF TGCAGCGTTGAAGATCTGACGGACAAGATTAGCTCCGGTTCACCCCTCCACTTT
- TRBD1 TRBJ1-2 TRBV4-1 CASSHPGQGFGYTF TGCGCCAGCAGCCATCCGGGACAGGGGTTTGGCTACACCTTC
- - TRBJ2-2 TRBV9 CASSVVAGGELFF TGTGCCAGCAGCGTAGTGGCTGGGGGGGAGCTGTTTTTT
- - TRBJ1-2 TRBV30 CAWSLQGSLYGYTF TGTGCCTGGAGTCTTCAGGGTTCACTCTATGGCTACACCTTC
- - TRBJ2-5 TRBV11-2 CASTRGAAQETQYF TGTGCCAGCACCAGGGGGGCAGCCCAAGAGACCCAGTACTTC